The following is a TCR beta chain sequence with its context. Its antigen is still unknown. This entry is derived from a study of cytomegalovirus exposure and HLA in healthy donors. Regarding the study as a whole: Judged likely to be a sequencing artifact was a cluster of highly shared sequence variants.

This PCR relied on a set of 60 Vbeta primers and 13 Jbeta primers. Libraries were prepared by immunoSEQ multiplex PCR; TCRdb keeps only in-frame clonotypes and omits some of them. The sample yields 210,000 or so clones, over 70% seen once. This receptor was identified in a man aged 25-45 years in good health and CMV-seronegative. Sequencing input: PBMCs.

The CDR3: CASSLRGNEQFF. The CDR3 DNA reads as TGTGCCAGCAGCTTAAGGGGTAATGAGCAGTTCTTC. The J gene is TRBJ2-1, the V gene TRBV7-6, with a possible D match to TRBD1 (5 bases). Trimming removed 2 bases from V and 7 bases from J, with 6 bases in between. Germline CDR1 is SGHVS and CDR2 is FNYEAQ. The CDR3 length is 12 residues.